This T cell receptor beta chain was observed in a study of cytomegalovirus exposure and HLA in healthy donors. Amplification used 60 Vbeta primers and 13 Jbeta primers. Profiled with immunoSEQ multiplex PCR; TCRdb holds only in-frame clones, not every one. The sample includes tens of thousands of clones. V was shortened by 1 base and J by 4 bases, with 14 bases between the two germline ends. The germline V gene has CDR1 SGHVS and CDR2 FQNEAQ. The CDR3 consists of 15 residues. Study-level findings and limits: Rare sequences made up most TCRs, while some public TCRs were found in many donors. Accounts indicate the classifier identified cytomegalovirus status with strong specificity and sensitivity.

As for this clone: Its antigen is currently unknown.

The chain combines TRBV7-8 with TRBJ2-7, with a possible D match to TRBD1 (5 bases). This sequence was found in a male donor in good health and CMV-seronegative. The sequencing sample was made of PBMCs. The CDR3 here is CASSLEETARYEQYF. The CDR3 DNA is TGTGCCAGCAGCTTAGAGGAGACAGCTCGATACGAGCAGTACTTC.